What follows are 20 T cell receptor beta chains derived from one specimen sequenced in a study of blood T cells in healthy people across ages (dated by TCRdb to between 2014 and 2017). To prepare the library, 5' RACE was applied. The sample was run on an Illumina HiSeq 2500. A second PCR of about 6 to 11 cycles was run with a J-beta primer mix and a sample-barcoded 5' primer. The public reads were reanalyzed by TCRdb: fastp trimming at Q25, MiXCR alignment, in-frame beta chains only. Duplicate CDR3 protein sequences are folded into a single record with the most common DNA and genes. This sample comprises approximately 800,000 distinct CDR3 sequences, around a quarter of them detected only once. The ten top clones hold under 3% of the sample. The sample was also linked to a second study, of T cells of mothers and their children.

The sequencing sample was made of blood. These receptors were taken from a boy aged 10-17 years in good health.

For the CDR3, the DNA is TGTGCCAGCAGCCAAGACCAGGGGCACCTAGCCAAAAACATTCAGTACTTC. This encodes CASSQDQGHLAKNIQYF. The rearrangement uses TRBV4-2 and TRBJ2-4; possibly TRBD1 for D (6 bases). The CDR3 has 17 residues. The germline V gene encodes CDR1 LGHNA and CDR2 YNFKEQ. V lost 0 bases to trimming and J lost 0 bases, with 12 bases between them.

The V call is TRBV4-1, the J call TRBJ1-1, with D unclear. V was shortened by 3 bases and J by 5 bases, with 16 bases between the two germline ends. The CDR3 contains 15 residues. Germline lookup yields CDR1 MGHRA and CDR2 YSYEKL. CDR3 region: CASSQTPQSRTEAFF. In DNA form, the CDR3 reads TGCGCCAGCAGCCAGACACCCCAGTCCAGAACTGAAGCTTTCTTT.

The chain uses TRBV14 and TRBJ1-6, with 10 bases identical to TRBD1. The CDR3 has 16 amino acids. Germline CDR1 and CDR2: SGHDN and FVKESK. V shed 4 bases, J shed 9 bases, and the junction held 9 bases outside the gene matches. DNA of the CDR3: TGTGCCAGCAGCCGGTCGGGACAGGGGACCCGTTCACCCCTCCACTTT. It encodes CASSRSGQGTRSPLHF.

This clonotype appeared a few times. The chain has TRBV7-9 and TRBJ1-4, with TRBD1 as a possible D gene (5 bases). Germline CDR1 reads SEHNR; CDR2 reads FQNEAQ (reference sequence). The V and J ends lost 4 bases and 8 bases respectively, with 8 bases between them. This CDR3 has 12 residues. CDR3: CASSSGWEKLFF. The DNA of the CDR3 is TGTGCCAGCAGCTCAGGGTGGGAAAAACTGTTTTTT.

This clonotype was counted at least ten times. The J gene is TRBJ1-2, the V gene TRBV12-3 or TRBV12-4, with TRBD1 matching over 8 bases. CDR3 length: 13 residues. The V segment lost 4 bases and the J segment 2 bases; nucleotides outside the gene matches: 0. The CDR3: CASSWTGNYGYTF. CDR3 DNA sequence: TGTGCCAGCAGTTGGACAGGGAACTATGGCTACACCTTC.

V and J are TRBV20-1 and TRBJ2-7; D remains ambiguous. The CDR3 runs to 11 residues. The V and J ends lost 3 bases and 6 bases respectively, with 9 bases between them. Germline CDR1 DFQATT, CDR2 SNEGSKA (reference sequence). The CDR3 loop reads CSASFGREQYF. CDR3 DNA sequence: TGCAGTGCTAGTTTTGGGCGCGAGCAGTACTTC.

The CDR3 reads CAMGGLPSGANVLTF. In DNA, the CDR3 is TGTGCCATGGGTGGGCTCCCCTCTGGGGCCAACGTCCTGACTTTC. The chain combines TRBV10-3 with TRBJ2-6, with D hard to call. The CDR3 spans 15 residues. Germline V gene data show CDR1 as ENHRY and CDR2 as SYGVKD. The V gene lost 9 bases and the J gene lost 0 bases, with 12 bases spanning the gap.

Only a few counts were recorded for this clonotype. CDR3 loop: CASTPGGWNEQFF. In DNA, the CDR3 is TGTGCCAGCACTCCCGGGGGGTGGAATGAGCAGTTCTTC. The chain recombines TRBV27 with TRBJ2-5; TRBD2 matches 7 bases. TRBJ2-1 matches the DNA end more closely, so the J call is doubtful. There are 13 residues in the CDR3. The germline gives CDR1 MNHEY, CDR2 SMNVEV (reference sequence).

The chain joins TRBV7-9 to TRBJ2-5; weak D call: TRBD1 (5 bases). The J call may be in error: the DNA end matches TRBJ2-1 better. The germline V gene has CDR1 SEHNR and CDR2 FQNEAQ (reference sequence). This CDR3 is built from 16 residues. The CDR3 loop reads CASSLATGWPYNEQFF. DNA of the CDR3: TGTGCCAGCAGCTTAGCCACAGGATGGCCCTACAATGAGCAGTTCTTC.

The sample holds a few counts of this clonotype. The genes are TRBV20-1 and TRBJ1-1; tentative D call: TRBD1 (5 bases). With 1 base removed from V and 8 bases from J, the gap between germline ends came to 20 bases. The germline CDR1 and CDR2 sequences are DFQATT and SNEGSKA (reference sequence). This CDR3 region has 15 residues. The CDR3 loop is CSARAPGLGTGEAFF. CDR3 sequence (DNA): TGCAGTGCTAGAGCCCCCGGACTGGGGACCGGGGAAGCTTTCTTT.

Details on this clonotype: One end of the junction is discordant with germline, which a read error may explain. The chain carries TRBV20-1 and TRBJ2-5; tentative D call: TRBD1 (6 bases). Germline lookup yields CDR1 DFQATT and CDR2 SNEGSKA (reference sequence). This CDR3 has 14 amino acids. For the CDR3, the DNA is TGCAGCGCTAGAGATCAGGGGTTCCAAGAGACCCAGTACTTC. Residues: CSARDQGFQETQYF.

V gene TRBV29-1 combines with J gene TRBJ1-1; D might be TRBD1 (5 bases). Trimming stripped 4 bases from V and 4 bases from J, with 13 bases between. The germline V gene has CDR1 SQVTM and CDR2 ANQGSEA. This CDR3 region has 13 residues. The CDR3 nucleotides are TGCAGCGTTGGTAGTCAGGGCGGCACTGAAGCTTTCTTT. Protein product: CSVGSQGGTEAFF. The whole variable domain, filled in from reference TRBV29-1 and TRBJ1-1, reads SAVISQKPSRDICQRGTSLTIQCQVDSQVTMMFWYRQQPGQSLTLIATANQGSEATYESGFVIDKFPISRPNLTFSTLTVSNMSPEDSSIYLCSVGSQGGTEAFFGQGTRLTVV.

This clonotype came up a few times. The genes are TRBV7-2 and TRBJ2-7, with a tentative D call TRBD2 (7 bases). The CDR3 runs 15 residues. Germline V gives CDR1 SGHTA, CDR2 FQGNSA. V shed 2 bases and J shed 4 bases, with 15 bases lying between them. The CDR3 loop is CASSLKAGAGYEQYF. The CDR3 DNA reads TGTGCCAGCAGCTTAAAGGCGGGGGCCGGTTACGAGCAGTACTTC. Full variable domain (remainder filled in from reference TRBV7-2 and TRBJ2-7): GAGVSQSPSNKVTEKGKDVELRCDPISGHTALYWYRQSLGQGLEFLIYFQGNSAPDKSGLPSDRFSAERTGGSVSTLTIQRTQQEDSAVYLCASSLKAGAGYEQYFGPGTRLTVT.

This clonotype has only a few counts. The chain links TRBV7-9 to TRBJ2-4, with D unresolved. Between the trimmed V and J ends, which lost 7 bases and 0 bases, there was a span of 13 bases. Germline CDR1 SEHNR, CDR2 FQNEAQ (reference sequence). The CDR3 covers 15 residues. Here the CDR3 reads CASTLRHIAKNIQYF. CDR3 DNA sequence: TGTGCCAGCACTCTTAGACATATAGCCAAAAACATTCAGTACTTC.

About this clonotype itself: A much bigger clone sits one base away, suggesting this may be a read error. The V gene is TRBV9, the J gene TRBJ2-5, with 7 bases lining up with TRBD2. This CDR3 region has 13 residues. From germline, CDR1 is SGDLS and CDR2 YYNGEE. This chain's CDR3 is CASSGGGQETRYF. In DNA form, the CDR3 reads TGTGCCAGCAGCGGGGGGGGTCAAGAGACCCGGTACTTC.

This clonotype was picked up a small number of times. The chain has TRBV7-9 and TRBJ2-1, with no clear D. Germline CDR1 and CDR2: SEHNR and FQNEAQ (reference sequence). The CDR3 spans 16 residues. V was shortened by 0 bases and J by 0 bases, with 9 bases between the two germline ends. The DNA of the CDR3 is TGTGCCAGCAGCTTAGCGCCCTCCTTCTCCTACAATGAGCAGTTCTTC. It is translated as CASSLAPSFSYNEQFF.

The chain recombines TRBV5-1 with TRBJ2-7, with TRBD1 as a possible D gene (6 bases). CDR1 is SGHRS, CDR2 YFSETQ, per germline. The V gene lost 4 bases and the J gene lost 0 bases, with 17 bases spanning the gap. The CDR3 spans 16 residues. CDR3 sequence reads: CASSPSTGPSSYEQYF. CDR3 nucleotides: TGCGCCAGCAGCCCCTCGACAGGCCCAAGCTCCTACGAGCAGTACTTC.

CDR3 bases: TGTGCCAGCTCCCGGGACGGTGGCACAGATACGCAGTATTTT. This codes for CASSRDGGTDTQYF. V and J are TRBV18 and TRBJ2-3; TRBD1 or TRBD2 may be the D gene (5 bases each). The CDR3 is 14 amino acids. Trimming shortened V by 6 bases and J by 1 base, and 11 bases separated the two germline ends. Germline CDR1 is KGHSH and CDR2 is LQKENI.

The chain has TRBV5-1 and TRBJ2-5, with TRBD1 matching over 12 bases. The J call may be wrong; the DNA end is better matched by TRBJ2-7. The CDR3 loop spans 16 amino acids. Germline CDR1 SGHRS, CDR2 YFSETQ. The CDR3 loop reads CASRADPGQGANEQYF. CDR3 bases: TGCGCCAGCAGGGCGGATCCGGGACAGGGGGCGAACGAGCAGTACTTC.

This sequence joins TRBV7-9 and TRBJ2-4; tentative D call: TRBD2 (5 bases). CDR3 length equals 17 residues. V lost 4 bases and J lost 0, with 16 bases in between. CDR1 SEHNR and CDR2 FQNEAQ come from the germline V gene (reference sequence). The chain's CDR3 is CASSSPLAGLAKNIQYF. CDR3 DNA sequence: TGTGCCAGCAGCTCCCCCCTGGCCGGACTAGCCAAAAACATTCAGTACTTC.